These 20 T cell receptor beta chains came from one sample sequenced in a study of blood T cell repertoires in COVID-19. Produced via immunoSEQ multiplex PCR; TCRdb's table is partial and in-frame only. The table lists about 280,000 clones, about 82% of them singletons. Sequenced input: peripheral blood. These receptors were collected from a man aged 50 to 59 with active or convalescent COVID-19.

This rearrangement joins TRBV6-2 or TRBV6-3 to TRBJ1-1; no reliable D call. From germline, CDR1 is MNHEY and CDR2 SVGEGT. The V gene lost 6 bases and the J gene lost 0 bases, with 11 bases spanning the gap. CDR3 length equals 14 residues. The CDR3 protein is CASSHPEMNTEAFF. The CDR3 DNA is TGTGCCAGCAGCCACCCGGAGATGAACACTGAAGCTTTCTTT.

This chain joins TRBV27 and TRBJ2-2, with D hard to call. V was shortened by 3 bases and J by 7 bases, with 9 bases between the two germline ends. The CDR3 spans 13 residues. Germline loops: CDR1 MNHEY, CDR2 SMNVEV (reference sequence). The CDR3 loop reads CASSFPGSGELFF. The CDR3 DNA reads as TGTGCCAGCAGTTTTCCCGGTAGCGGGGAGCTGTTTTTT.

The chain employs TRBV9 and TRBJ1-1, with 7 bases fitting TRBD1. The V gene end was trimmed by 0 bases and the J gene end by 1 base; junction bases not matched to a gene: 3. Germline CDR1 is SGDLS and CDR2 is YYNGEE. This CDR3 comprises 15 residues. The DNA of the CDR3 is TGTGCCAGCAGCGTAGACAGGGGCGGGAACACTGAAGCTTTCTTT. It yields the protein CASSVDRGGNTEAFF.

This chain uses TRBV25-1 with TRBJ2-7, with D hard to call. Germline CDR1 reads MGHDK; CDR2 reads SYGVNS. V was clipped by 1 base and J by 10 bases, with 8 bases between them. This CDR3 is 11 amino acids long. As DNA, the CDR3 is TGTGCCAGCAGTGAATTGAGAGAACAGTACTTC. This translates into CASSELREQYF.

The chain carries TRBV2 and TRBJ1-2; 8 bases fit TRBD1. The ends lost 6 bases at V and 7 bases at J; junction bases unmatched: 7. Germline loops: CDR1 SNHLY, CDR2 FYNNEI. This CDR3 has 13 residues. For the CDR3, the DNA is TGTGCCAGCAGCGCGGGACAGGTGGGTGGCTACACCTTC. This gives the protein CASSAGQVGGYTF.

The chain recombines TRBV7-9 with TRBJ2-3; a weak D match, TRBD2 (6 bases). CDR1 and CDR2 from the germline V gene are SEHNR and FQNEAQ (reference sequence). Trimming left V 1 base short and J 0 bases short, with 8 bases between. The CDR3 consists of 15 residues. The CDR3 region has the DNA TGTGCCAGCAGCTTAGTGAGCGGGAGCACAGATACGCAGTATTTT. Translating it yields CASSLVSGSTDTQYF.

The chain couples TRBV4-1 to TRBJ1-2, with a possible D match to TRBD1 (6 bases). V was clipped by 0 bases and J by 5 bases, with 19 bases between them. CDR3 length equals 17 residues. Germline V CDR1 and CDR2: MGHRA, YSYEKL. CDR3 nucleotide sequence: TGCGCCAGCAGCCAAGACTTTGGGGCACAGGGTGGGTATGGCTACACCTTC. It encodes CASSQDFGAQGGYGYTF.

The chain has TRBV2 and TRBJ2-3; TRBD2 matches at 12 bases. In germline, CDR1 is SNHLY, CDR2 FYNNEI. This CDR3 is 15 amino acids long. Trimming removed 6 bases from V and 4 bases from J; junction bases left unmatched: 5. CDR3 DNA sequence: TGTGCCAGCAGAAAGACTAGCGGGGGCTCAGATACGCAGTATTTT. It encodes CASRKTSGGSDTQYF. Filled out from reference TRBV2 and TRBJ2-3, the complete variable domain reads EPEVTQTPSHQVTQMGQEVILRCVPISNHLYFYWYRQILGQKVEFLVSFYNNEISEKSEIFDDQFSVERPDGSNFTLKIRSTKLEDSAMYFCASRKTSGGSDTQYFGPGTRLTVL.

The CDR3 DNA reads TGTGCCAGTATGCACAGGGGCAGAGATCAGCCCCAGCATTTT. Translated: CASMHRGRDQPQHF. The rearrangement links TRBV19 to TRBJ1-5; 7 bases match TRBD1. This CDR3 has 14 amino acids. V lost 7 bases and J lost 5; bases outside the gene matches: 8. The germline gives CDR1 LNHDA, CDR2 SQIVND (reference sequence). The whole variable domain, remainder taken from reference TRBV19 and TRBJ1-5, is DGGITQSPKYLFRKEGQNVTLSCEQNLNHDAMYWYRQDPGQGLRLIYYSQIVNDFQKGDIAEGYSVSREKKESFPLTVTSAQKNPTAFYLCASMHRGRDQPQHFGDGTRLSIL.

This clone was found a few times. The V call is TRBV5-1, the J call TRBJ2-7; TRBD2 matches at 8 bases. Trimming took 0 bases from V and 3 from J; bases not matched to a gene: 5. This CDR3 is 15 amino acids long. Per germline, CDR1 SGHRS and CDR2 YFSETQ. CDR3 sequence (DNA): TGCGCCAGCAGCTTGGGCACTAGCGGTCGCTACGAGCAGTACTTC. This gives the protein CASSLGTSGRYEQYF.

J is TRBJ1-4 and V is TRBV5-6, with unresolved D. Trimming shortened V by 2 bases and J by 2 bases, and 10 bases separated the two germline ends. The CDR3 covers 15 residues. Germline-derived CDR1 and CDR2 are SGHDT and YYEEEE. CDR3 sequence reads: CASSLIRRTNEKLFF. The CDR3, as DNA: TGTGCCAGCAGCTTAATCCGGCGGACTAATGAAAAACTGTTTTTT.

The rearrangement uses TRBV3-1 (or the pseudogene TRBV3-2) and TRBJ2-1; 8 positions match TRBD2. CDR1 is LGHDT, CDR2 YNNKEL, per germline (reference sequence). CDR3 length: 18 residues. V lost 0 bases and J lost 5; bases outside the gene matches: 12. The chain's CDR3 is CASSQEPGASGRDNEQFF. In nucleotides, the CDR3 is TGTGCCAGCAGCCAAGAGCCTGGGGCTAGCGGGCGCGACAATGAGCAGTTCTTC.

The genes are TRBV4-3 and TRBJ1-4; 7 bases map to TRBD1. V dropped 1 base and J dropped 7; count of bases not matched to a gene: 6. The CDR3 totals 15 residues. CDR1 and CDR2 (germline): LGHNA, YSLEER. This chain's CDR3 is CASSQAVRDSEKLFF. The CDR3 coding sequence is TGCGCCAGCAGCCAAGCTGTCCGGGACAGTGAAAAACTGTTTTTT.

CDR3: CSVEGGRDTYEQYF. Written as DNA, the CDR3 is TGCAGCGTTGAAGGTGGGCGGGATACCTACGAGCAGTACTTC. The chain uses TRBV29-1 and TRBJ2-7; maybe TRBD2 (6 bases). Germline loops: CDR1 SQVTM, CDR2 ANQGSEA. V lost 1 base and J 2 bases, leaving 12 bases between the germline ends. The CDR3 runs to 14 residues.

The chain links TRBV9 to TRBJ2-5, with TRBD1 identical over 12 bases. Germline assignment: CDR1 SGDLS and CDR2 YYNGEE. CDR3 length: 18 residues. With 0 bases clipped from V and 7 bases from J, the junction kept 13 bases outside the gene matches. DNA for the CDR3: TGTGCCAGCAGCGTAGCCCCGGGACCGGGACAGGGGGCAGGGACCCAGTACTTC. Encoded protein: CASSVAPGPGQGAGTQYF.

The CDR3 is CASKGGLGTDTQYF. As DNA, the CDR3 is TGTGCCAGTAAGGGGGGACTAGGTACAGATACGCAGTATTTT. The chain uses TRBV19 and TRBJ2-3; 8 positions agree with TRBD2. V lost 7 bases and J lost 3; bases outside the gene matches: 6. CDR1 is LNHDA and CDR2 is SQIVND in the germline V gene (reference sequence). The CDR3 runs 14 residues.

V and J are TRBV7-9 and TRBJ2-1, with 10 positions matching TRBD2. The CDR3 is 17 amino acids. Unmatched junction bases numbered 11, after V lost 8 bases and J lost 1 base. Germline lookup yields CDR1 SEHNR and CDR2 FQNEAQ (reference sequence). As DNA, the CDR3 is TGTGCCAGCCGAGCCGGGACTAGCGCCAGGTCCTACAATGAGCAGTTCTTC. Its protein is CASRAGTSARSYNEQFF.

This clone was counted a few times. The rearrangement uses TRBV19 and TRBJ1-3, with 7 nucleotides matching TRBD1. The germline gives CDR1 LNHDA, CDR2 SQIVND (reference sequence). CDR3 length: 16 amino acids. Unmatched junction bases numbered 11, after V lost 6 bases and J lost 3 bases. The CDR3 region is CASSPARGLRGNTIYF. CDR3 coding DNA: TGTGCCAGTAGCCCCGCGAGGGGGCTTCGTGGAAACACCATATATTTT.

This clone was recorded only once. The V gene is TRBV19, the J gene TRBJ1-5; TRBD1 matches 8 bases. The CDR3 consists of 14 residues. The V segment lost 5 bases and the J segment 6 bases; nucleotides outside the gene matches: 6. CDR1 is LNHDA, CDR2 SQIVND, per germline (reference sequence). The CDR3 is CASSGQGGAQPQHF. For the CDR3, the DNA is TGTGCCAGTAGTGGACAGGGTGGGGCTCAGCCCCAGCATTTT.

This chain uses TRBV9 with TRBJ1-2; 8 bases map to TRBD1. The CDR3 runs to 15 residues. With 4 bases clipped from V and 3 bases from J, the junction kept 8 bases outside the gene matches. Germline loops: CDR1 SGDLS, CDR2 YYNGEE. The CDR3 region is CASSPKQGADYGYTF. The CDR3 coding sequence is TGTGCCAGCAGCCCTAAGCAGGGGGCAGACTATGGCTACACCTTC.